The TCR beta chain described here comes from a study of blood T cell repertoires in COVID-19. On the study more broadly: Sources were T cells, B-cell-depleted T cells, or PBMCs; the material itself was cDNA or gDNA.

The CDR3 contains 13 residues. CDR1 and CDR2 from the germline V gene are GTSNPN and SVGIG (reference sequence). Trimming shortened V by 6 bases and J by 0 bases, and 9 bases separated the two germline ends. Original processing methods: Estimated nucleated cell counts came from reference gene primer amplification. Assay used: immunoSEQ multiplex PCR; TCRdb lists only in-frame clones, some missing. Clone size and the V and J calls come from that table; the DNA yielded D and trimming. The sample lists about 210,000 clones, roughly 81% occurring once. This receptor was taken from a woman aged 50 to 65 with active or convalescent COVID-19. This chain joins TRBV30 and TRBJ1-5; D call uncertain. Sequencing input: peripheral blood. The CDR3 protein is CACSGNSNQPQHF. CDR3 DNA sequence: TGTGCCTGTTCGGGAAATAGCAATCAGCCCCAGCATTTT. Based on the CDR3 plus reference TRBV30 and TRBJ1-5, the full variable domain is SQTIHQWPATLVQPVGSPLSLECTVEGTSNPNLYWYRQAAGRGLQLLFYSVGIGQISSEVPQNLSASRPQDRQFILSSKKLLLSDSGFYLCACSGNSNQPQHFGDGTRLSIL.